The entry below gives a single TCR beta chain sequence along with its context. No antigen is known for it. The CDR3, cysteine through phenylalanine, is 16 amino acids long. No DNA sequence is on record. Based on the germline V gene, the CDR1 and CDR2 sequences are SGDLS and YYNGEE. This entry comes from a study of human CD8 memory T cell subsets (dated by TCRdb to the early 2020s). In the study overall: To assess how stem-like (TSTEM), progenitor exhausted-like (TPEX) and effector memory CD8+ T cell subsets are clonally related, the TCRbeta repertoires of these three subsets were compared. TCRbeta repertoires were obtained from TSTEM, TPEX and effector memory subsets contributed by each of roughly six donors.

Results and caveats for the whole study, not just this receptor: Based on Chao1 estimates, TSTEM subsets appeared to have greater repertoire diversity than TPEX subsets, which could potentially reflect a broader range of specificities. Only TCRbeta chains were sequenced, and the repertoire comparisons were based on about six donors and tested using paired t-tests with Bonferroni correction. Both stem-like subsets shared clonotypes with effector memory cells, but TSTEM and TPEX repertoires overlapped minimally, suggesting distinct antigen spectra. Normalized Shannon-Wiener diversity was similarly high in TSTEM and TPEX subsets, while effector memory subsets were less diverse by comparison.

The sequencer listed for this sample is NextSeq 550. A Human TCR Profiling Kit was used to prepare UMI-labeled 5' RACE TCRbeta libraries. Every TCRbeta library was prepared in parallel with an identical number of PCR cycles. As for how the authors treated the data: Between about 2,700 and 18,000 functional CDR3beta clonotypes were contained in each TCRbeta library. UMI extraction and consensus assembly used MIGEC 1.2.9, requiring at least three reads per UMI. In-frame CDR3beta repertoires were extracted with MiXCR 3.0.3. Diversity metrics were computed in VDJtools 1.2.1 after downsampling each sample to 42,000 randomly selected UMIs. For the top 3,000 clones of each sample pair, the repertoire overlap metrics D, R and F2 were calculated in VDJtools. After TCRdb reprocessed the reads, each CDR3 protein sequence was kept as one row, without DNA. The V and J calls follow TCRdb's processing rather than the paper's. The table for this sample lists about 11,000 distinct CDR3 sequences. Over 14% of the sample comes from the top ten.

CCR7+ PD-1- TIGIT- cells were defined as stem-like memory CD8+ T cells (TSTEM). Peripheral blood mononuclear cells were isolated from healthy donor buffy coats by density gradient separation. In the study, total CD8+ T cells were enriched by negative magnetic separation with EasySep or MojoSort CD8+ T cell isolation kits. For each subset, total RNA was extracted using an RNeasy Mini Kit from duplicate vials of approximately 160,000 sorted CD8+ T cells. PBMCs were used either fresh or after cryopreservation in fetal bovine serum containing 10% DMSO. Fluorescence-activated cell sorting on a FACSAria III was used to sort CD8+ T cell subsets to purity.

The origin of this receptor is a human donor in good health. Recombination joined TRBV9 with TRBJ2-2; TCRdb names TRBD1, which stays unverified in the absence of DNA. Sample: CD8+ stem-like memory T cells (TSCM and TCM) sorted from PBMCs. The label giving this sample's cell subset or site can be read as: stem-like memory CD8 T cells (TSTEM), CCR7+ PD-1- TIGIT-. The CDR3 region: CASSDNGQGNTGELFF.